A single sample gave rise to the 10 T cell receptor beta chains below, sequenced in a study of shared clonotypes between healthy human individuals. Method: immunoSEQ multiplex PCR; TCRdb's copy keeps in-frame clones and lacks some. The data show 1 million to 1.3 million clones, approximately 80% seen once. The sequenced material came from memory CD4+ T cells from PBMCs. Subset reported: CD45RA-negative fraction. The receptor source for this set is a man aged 18 to 29 in good health. Some clones in this sample may be carry-over from other donors' samples.

This clone was seen once. The rearrangement links TRBV10-3 to TRBJ1-5, with TRBD1 matching over 8 bases. Germline V gene data show CDR1 as ENHRY and CDR2 as SYGVKD. The CDR3 sequence is 17 residues long. The V segment lost 0 bases and the J segment 6 bases; nucleotides outside the gene matches: 10. The CDR3: CAISESAGQGLLQPQHF. CDR3 sequence (DNA): TGTGCCATCAGTGAGTCCGCCGGACAGGGCCTGCTTCAGCCCCAGCATTTT.

The V and J genes are TRBV14 and TRBJ1-1; 8 positions agree with TRBD1. The CDR3 has 15 residues. The V segment lost 4 bases and the J segment 2 bases; nucleotides outside the gene matches: 6. Germline values: CDR1 SGHDN, CDR2 FVKESK. The CDR3 loop is CASSRNRGGNTEAFF. DNA of the CDR3: TGTGCCAGCAGCCGAAACAGGGGGGGAAACACTGAAGCTTTCTTT.

The chain joins TRBV7-9 to TRBJ2-1; perhaps TRBD2 as D (6 bases). This CDR3 contains 15 residues. Per the germline V gene, CDR1 is SEHNR and CDR2 is FQNEAQ (reference sequence). V lost 3 bases, J lost 4 bases, and 13 bases lay in between. CDR3 in amino acids: CASSFQAGTYNEQFF. Here the CDR3 DNA reads TGTGCCAGCAGCTTTCAAGCGGGCACATACAATGAGCAGTTCTTC.

On this clone itself: Different DNA sequences within this sample yield the same CDR3. The chain carries TRBV5-1 and TRBJ2-7; D is perhaps TRBD1 (6 bases). Germline V gene sequence: CDR1 SGHRS, CDR2 YFSETQ. This CDR3 region has 12 residues. V was clipped by 4 bases and J by 4 bases, with 9 bases between them. The CDR3 loop reads CASSQQGYEQYF. The CDR3 DNA reads as TGCGCCAGCAGCCAACAGGGTTACGAGCAGTACTTC.

V and J are TRBV18 and TRBJ2-7; 9 positions match TRBD2. After removal of 6 bases from V and 2 bases from J, the junction contained 8 bases not matched to a gene. This CDR3 has 15 residues. Germline loops: CDR1 KGHSH, CDR2 LQKENI. This CDR3 is CASSQGTSMAYEQYF. The CDR3 nucleotides are TGTGCCAGCTCCCAAGGGACTAGCATGGCCTACGAGCAGTACTTC.

The chain couples TRBV10-3 to TRBJ1-2, with unresolved D. The V end was cut by 0 bases, the J end by 3 bases, with 5 bases between. The CDR3 has 13 amino acids. The V gene's germline CDR1 is ENHRY and CDR2 SYGVKD. CDR3 residues: CAISESADYGYTF. Here the CDR3 DNA reads TGTGCCATCAGTGAGTCGGCCGACTATGGCTACACCTTC.

The rearrangement links TRBV27 to TRBJ2-7, with 10 nucleotides matching TRBD2. The J segment lost 2 bases and the V segment lost 0 bases, leaving 7 bases of the junction unmatched. The CDR3 has 17 residues. The germline gives CDR1 MNHEY, CDR2 SMNVEV (reference sequence). In nucleotides, the CDR3 is TGTGCCAGCAGTTTATCCCAGGCTAGCGGGGGCCCCTACGAGCAGTACTTC. Amino acid sequence: CASSLSQASGGPYEQYF.

The CDR3 here is CASQTDRRVEAFF. The DNA for the CDR3 is TGTGCCAGCCAAACGGACAGAAGAGTTGAAGCTTTCTTT. This rearrangement joins TRBV2 to TRBJ1-1; weak D call: TRBD1 (6 bases). V was shortened by 8 bases and J by 7 bases, with 17 bases between the two germline ends. The CDR3 has 13 residues. Germline V gene sequence: CDR1 SNHLY, CDR2 FYNNEI. Supplemented by reference TRBV2 and TRBJ1-1, the full variable domain reads EPEVTQTPSHQVTQMGQEVILRCVPISNHLYFYWYRQILGQKVEFLVSFYNNEISEKSEIFDDQFSVERPDGSNFTLKIRSTKLEDSAMYFCASQTDRRVEAFFGQGTRLTVV.

The genes are TRBV10-2 and TRBJ2-1; 7 bases agree with TRBD2. Germline V gives CDR1 WSHSY, CDR2 SAAADI. The CDR3 sequence is 15 residues long. Unmatched junction bases numbered 15, after V lost 11 bases and J lost 5 bases. The CDR3 reads CALRVGGLVDNEQFF. The DNA for the CDR3 is TGCGCCCTGCGGGTGGGAGGGTTGGTAGACAATGAGCAGTTCTTC.

The genes are TRBV5-1 and TRBJ1-5; TRBD1 matches 9 bases. Germline trimming cut 5 bases from V and 2 bases from J; bases unmatched to any gene: 11. Germline V lookup: CDR1 SGHRS, CDR2 YFSETQ. The CDR3 contains 17 residues. This chain's CDR3 is CASSPYRDRARNQPQHF. CDR3 DNA sequence: TGCGCCAGCAGTCCATACCGGGACAGGGCGCGCAATCAGCCCCAGCATTTT.